Following are 26 T cell receptor beta chains from one sample sequenced in a study of cytomegalovirus exposure and HLA in healthy donors. Clones were read by immunoSEQ multiplex PCR, and TCRdb kept only the in-frame ones, dropping some. The repertoire holds fewer than 400,000 clones, with 86% as singletons. The specimen sequenced was PBMCs. The source of these receptors is a woman aged 18-29 years in good health and CMV-seronegative.

The chain is built from TRBV28 and TRBJ2-1; D is perhaps TRBD1 (6 bases). Trimming shortened V by 6 bases and J by 9 bases, and 18 bases separated the two germline ends. This CDR3 contains 14 residues. Germline assignment: CDR1 MDHEN and CDR2 SYDVKM. CDR3 DNA sequence: TGTGCCAGCAGCCCGGACAGCCTCTATGTTGAGCAGTTCTTC. Residues: CASSPDSLYVEQFF. Variable domain in full (rest from reference TRBV28 and TRBJ2-1): DVKVTQSSRYLVKRTGEKVFLECVQDMDHENMFWYRQDPGLGLRLIYFSYDVKMKEKGDIPEGYSVSREKKERFSLILESASTNQTSMYLCASSPDSLYVEQFFGPGTRLTVL.

This clone came up once. The rearrangement uses TRBV5-1 and TRBJ2-1; D may be TRBD2 (7 bases). The CDR3 is 14 residues long. V lost 7 bases and J 12 bases, leaving 23 bases between the germline ends. Looked up from germline, CDR1 is SGHRS and CDR2 is YFSETQ. CDR3: CASRLGTTERGQFF. CDR3 coding DNA: TGCGCCAGCCGATTAGGGACAACAGAGCGGGGGCAGTTCTTC.

This rearrangement joins TRBV19 to TRBJ2-2, with 9 bases lining up with TRBD2. Germline CDR1 LNHDA, CDR2 SQIVND (reference sequence). This CDR3 is 15 amino acids long. Trimming removed 4 bases from V and 1 base from J; junction bases left unmatched: 1. Here the CDR3 DNA reads TGTGCCAGTAGTACTAGCGGGGAGAACACCGGGGAGCTGTTTTTT. Protein sequence: CASSTSGENTGELFF.

This chain uses TRBV9 with TRBJ2-1; the match to TRBD2 covers 8 bases. This CDR3 region has 15 residues. Germline V gene sequence: CDR1 SGDLS, CDR2 YYNGEE. Trimming removed 0 bases from V and 9 bases from J; junction bases left unmatched: 8. The DNA for the CDR3 is TGTGCCAGCAGCGTAGTGTCTAGCGGGTTGTCTGAGCAGTTCTTC. Translation gives CASSVVSSGLSEQFF.

The chain joins TRBV4-2 to TRBJ1-5; D is ambiguous. Between the trimmed V and J ends, which lost 0 bases and 0 bases, there was a span of 12 bases. The V gene's germline CDR1 is LGHNA and CDR2 YNFKEQ. The CDR3 is 17 amino acids. CDR3 protein: CASSQDPQASSNQPQHF. The CDR3 nucleotides are TGTGCCAGCAGCCAAGACCCTCAGGCCAGTAGCAATCAGCCCCAGCATTTT.

This clone was found once. The chain uses TRBV11-3 and TRBJ2-1; 10 nucleotides match TRBD2. The J segment lost 6 bases and the V segment lost 8 bases, leaving 4 bases of the junction unmatched. Germline V CDR1 and CDR2: SGHNT, YENEEA. The CDR3 sequence is 13 residues long. The CDR3 region is CASSSGSSNEQFF. In nucleotides, the CDR3 is TGTGCCAGCTCTAGCGGGAGTTCCAATGAGCAGTTCTTC.

This chain uses TRBV7-2 with TRBJ2-5, with 9 positions matching TRBD2. The CDR3 extends over 15 amino acids. Germline V gene data show CDR1 as SGHTA and CDR2 as FQGNSA. J gave up 5 bases and V 5 bases, and 9 bases lay outside the gene matches. The CDR3 region has the DNA TGTGCCAGCAGCGTAGACGGGACTAGCTTGGAGACCCAGTACTTC. This gives the protein CASSVDGTSLETQYF. Full variable domain (outside the CDR3, taken from reference TRBV7-2 and TRBJ2-5): GAGVSQSPSNKVTEKGKDVELRCDPISGHTALYWYRQSLGQGLEFLIYFQGNSAPDKSGLPSDRFSAERTGGSVSTLTIQRTQQEDSAVYLCASSVDGTSLETQYFGPGTRLLVL.

This chain uses TRBV7-9 with TRBJ1-5; no clear D gene. The CDR3 covers 15 residues. Trimming shortened V by 0 bases and J by 3 bases, and 9 bases separated the two germline ends. The germline V gene encodes CDR1 SEHNR and CDR2 FQNEAQ (reference sequence). The CDR3 is CASSLATGSNQPQHF. The CDR3 DNA reads as TGTGCCAGCAGCTTAGCGACGGGTTCCAATCAGCCCCAGCATTTT.

The V and J genes are TRBV25-1 and TRBJ2-4, with a weak D call TRBD2 (5 bases). CDR1 and CDR2 from the germline V gene are MGHDK and SYGVNS. This CDR3 has 14 residues. V gave up 5 bases and J gave up 9 bases, with 17 bases separating them. The CDR3 here is CASSSLGGAGIQYF. For the CDR3, the DNA is TGTGCCAGCAGTTCATTGGGCGGTGCGGGCATTCAGTACTTC. Full variable domain (outside the CDR3, taken from reference TRBV25-1 and TRBJ2-4): EADIYQTPRYLVIGTGKKITLECSQTMGHDKMYWYQQDPGMELHLIHYSYGVNSTEKGDLSSESTVSRIRTEHFPLTLESARPSHTSQYLCASSSLGGAGIQYFGAGTRLSVL.

This clone showed up just a few times. V is TRBV29-1 and J is TRBJ1-2; TRBD1 agrees at 9 bases. Trimming removed 7 bases from V and 4 bases from J; junction bases left unmatched: 4. The germline V gene has CDR1 SQVTM and CDR2 ANQGSEA. This CDR3 spans 12 amino acids. This chain's CDR3 is CSATGGTYGYTF. For the CDR3, the DNA is TGCAGCGCCACAGGGGGCACCTATGGCTACACCTTC.

The chain is built from TRBV9 and TRBJ1-2; 10 nucleotides match TRBD1. The CDR3 covers 15 residues. Germline assignment: CDR1 SGDLS and CDR2 YYNGEE. V gave up 2 bases and J gave up 6 bases; unmatched junction bases: 7. CDR3 sequence reads: CASSVGGGTGDGYTF. CDR3 nucleotides: TGTGCCAGCAGCGTTGGAGGGGGGACAGGGGATGGCTACACCTTC.

The V call is TRBV5-1, the J call TRBJ1-1; D ambiguous. The CDR3 length is 14 residues. Trimming pared 0 bases from V and 1 base from J, leaving 7 bases between. The germline gives CDR1 SGHRS, CDR2 YFSETQ. The CDR3 DNA sequence: TGCGCCAGCAGCTTGGACCAGAAGAACACTGAAGCTTTCTTT. This encodes CASSLDQKNTEAFF.

The chain combines TRBV10-3 with TRBJ2-2; 10 positions agree with TRBD2. Germline CDR1 is ENHRY and CDR2 is SYGVKD. Trimming at V came to 2 bases and at J to 6 bases, leaving 6 bases not matched to a gene. The length of the CDR3 is 16 residues. The CDR3 sequence: CAISEGLAGAAGELFF. The CDR3 DNA reads TGTGCCATCAGTGAGGGGCTAGCGGGAGCCGCCGGGGAGCTGTTTTTT.

The rearrangement uses TRBV10-3 and TRBJ2-3, with 12 bases identical to TRBD2. V lost 5 bases and J lost 4; bases outside the gene matches: 4. The CDR3 spans 15 residues. The germline V gene encodes CDR1 ENHRY and CDR2 SYGVKD. The CDR3 region has the DNA TGTGCCATCAGTACCCTAGCGGGAGGGGCAGATACGCAGTATTTT. Its translation is CAISTLAGGADTQYF.

The chain combines TRBV5-4 with TRBJ2-5; TRBD2 agrees at 7 bases. Per germline, CDR1 SGHNT and CDR2 YYREEE (reference sequence). The CDR3 has 15 residues. Germline trimming cut 2 bases from V and 5 bases from J; bases unmatched to any gene: 9. The CDR3 DNA reads as TGTGCCAGCAGCTTTACTAGCGATAGGCGGGAGACCCAGTACTTC. Encoded protein: CASSFTSDRRETQYF.

The genes are TRBV6-5 and TRBJ2-7, with D possibly being TRBD2 (6 bases). This CDR3 has 15 amino acids. With 7 bases removed from V and 2 bases from J, the gap between germline ends came to 18 bases. Looked up from germline, CDR1 is MNHEY and CDR2 is SVGAGI. This CDR3 is CASTPLRLATYEQYF. The CDR3 coding sequence is TGTGCCAGCACCCCCCTAAGGCTAGCGACCTACGAGCAGTACTTC.

The V and J genes are TRBV10-3 and TRBJ1-2; the match to TRBD1 covers 7 bases. The CDR3 is 15 residues long. V shed 6 bases and J 0 bases; nucleotides not matched to a gene: 7. Germline CDR1 is ENHRY and CDR2 is SYGVKD. The CDR3 DNA sequence: TGTGCCATCAGCCCCCGGGACAGTTCTAACTATGGCTACACCTTC. Its translation: CAISPRDSSNYGYTF.

This sequence joins TRBV29-1 and TRBJ2-3; 14 positions match TRBD2. CDR1 and CDR2 (germline): SQVTM, ANQGSEA. V lost 6 bases, J lost 6 bases, and 2 bases stayed unmatched. This CDR3 has 13 amino acids. The CDR3 is CSVGLAGADTQYF. The CDR3 DNA follows: TGCAGCGTGGGACTAGCGGGAGCCGATACGCAGTATTTT.

This clone was counted many times. The chain recombines TRBV12-2 with TRBJ2-3; no check of the table's D call, TRBD2, against the DNA was made. TRBV12-2 is an annotated pseudogene. The CDR3 covers 17 residues. The CDR3 region has the DNA TGTGCAAGTCGCTTACCCACTAGCGGGAGGGCCCGGGATACGCAGTATTTT. Translated: CASRLPTSGRARDTQYF.

The chain carries TRBV18 and TRBJ1-1; possible D gene TRBD1, 5 bases. The CDR3 contains 14 residues. Per germline, CDR1 KGHSH and CDR2 LQKENI. V dropped 2 bases and J dropped 7 bases, with 14 bases sitting between them. The CDR3 nucleotides read TGTGCCAGCTCACCAGGTACAGGCTTTCGTGAAGCTTTCTTT. This codes for CASSPGTGFREAFF.

The rearrangement links TRBV5-6 to TRBJ2-1, with TRBD1 as a possible D gene (5 bases). Germline loops: CDR1 SGHDT, CDR2 YYEEEE. CDR3 length: 15 residues. V lost 2 bases to trimming and J lost 4 bases, with 13 bases between them. CDR3 nucleotide sequence: TGTGCCAGCAGCTTAGGGGTGTCTGATTACAATGAGCAGTTCTTC. Residues: CASSLGVSDYNEQFF.

The chain uses TRBV6-1 and TRBJ2-7, with D perhaps matching TRBD1 (5 bases). Germline CDR1 MNHNS, CDR2 SASEGT. The CDR3 loop spans 13 amino acids. V was cut by 6 bases and J by 2 bases, with 11 bases left in between. DNA for the CDR3: TGTGCCAGCAGACCGACAGACACCTACGAGCAGTACTTC. Translated, it gives CASRPTDTYEQYF.

The chain couples TRBV10-3 to TRBJ2-7; 11 bases agree with TRBD1. Trimming removed 10 bases from V and 3 bases from J; junction bases left unmatched: 17. Germline CDR1 reads ENHRY; CDR2 reads SYGVKD. There are 17 residues in the CDR3. The CDR3 here is CATGQGAGSVTVYEQYF. For the CDR3, the DNA is TGTGCCACCGGACAGGGGGCAGGTTCCGTTACTGTCTACGAGCAGTACTTC.

The rearrangement joins TRBV27 to TRBJ2-1; tentatively, D is TRBD2 (5 bases). Germline V lookup: CDR1 MNHEY, CDR2 SMNVEV (reference sequence). This CDR3 contains 14 residues. Trimming took off 8 bases at V and 3 bases at J, with 14 bases between the two ends. The CDR3: CASRYAGSYNEQFF. In DNA, the CDR3 is TGTGCCAGCCGTTACGCGGGTAGCTACAATGAGCAGTTCTTC.

This rearrangement joins TRBV5-4 to TRBJ1-5; D call uncertain. V was clipped by 0 bases and J by 2 bases, with 12 bases between them. Germline V gene sequence: CDR1 SGHNT, CDR2 YYREEE (reference sequence). The CDR3 has 16 residues. CDR3 sequence reads: CASSLAGGPGNQPQHF. The CDR3 DNA reads TGTGCCAGCAGCTTGGCCGGTGGGCCCGGCAATCAGCCCCAGCATTTT.

The rearrangement links TRBV4-1 to TRBJ1-1, with unresolved D. Per the germline V gene, CDR1 is MGHRA and CDR2 is YSYEKL. Trimming removed 3 bases at V and 10 bases at J, with 15 bases between. This CDR3 region has 13 residues. DNA for the CDR3: TGCGCCAGCAGCCATCCCCGACAAGTCGGAGCTTTCTTT. Its translation is CASSHPRQVGAFF.